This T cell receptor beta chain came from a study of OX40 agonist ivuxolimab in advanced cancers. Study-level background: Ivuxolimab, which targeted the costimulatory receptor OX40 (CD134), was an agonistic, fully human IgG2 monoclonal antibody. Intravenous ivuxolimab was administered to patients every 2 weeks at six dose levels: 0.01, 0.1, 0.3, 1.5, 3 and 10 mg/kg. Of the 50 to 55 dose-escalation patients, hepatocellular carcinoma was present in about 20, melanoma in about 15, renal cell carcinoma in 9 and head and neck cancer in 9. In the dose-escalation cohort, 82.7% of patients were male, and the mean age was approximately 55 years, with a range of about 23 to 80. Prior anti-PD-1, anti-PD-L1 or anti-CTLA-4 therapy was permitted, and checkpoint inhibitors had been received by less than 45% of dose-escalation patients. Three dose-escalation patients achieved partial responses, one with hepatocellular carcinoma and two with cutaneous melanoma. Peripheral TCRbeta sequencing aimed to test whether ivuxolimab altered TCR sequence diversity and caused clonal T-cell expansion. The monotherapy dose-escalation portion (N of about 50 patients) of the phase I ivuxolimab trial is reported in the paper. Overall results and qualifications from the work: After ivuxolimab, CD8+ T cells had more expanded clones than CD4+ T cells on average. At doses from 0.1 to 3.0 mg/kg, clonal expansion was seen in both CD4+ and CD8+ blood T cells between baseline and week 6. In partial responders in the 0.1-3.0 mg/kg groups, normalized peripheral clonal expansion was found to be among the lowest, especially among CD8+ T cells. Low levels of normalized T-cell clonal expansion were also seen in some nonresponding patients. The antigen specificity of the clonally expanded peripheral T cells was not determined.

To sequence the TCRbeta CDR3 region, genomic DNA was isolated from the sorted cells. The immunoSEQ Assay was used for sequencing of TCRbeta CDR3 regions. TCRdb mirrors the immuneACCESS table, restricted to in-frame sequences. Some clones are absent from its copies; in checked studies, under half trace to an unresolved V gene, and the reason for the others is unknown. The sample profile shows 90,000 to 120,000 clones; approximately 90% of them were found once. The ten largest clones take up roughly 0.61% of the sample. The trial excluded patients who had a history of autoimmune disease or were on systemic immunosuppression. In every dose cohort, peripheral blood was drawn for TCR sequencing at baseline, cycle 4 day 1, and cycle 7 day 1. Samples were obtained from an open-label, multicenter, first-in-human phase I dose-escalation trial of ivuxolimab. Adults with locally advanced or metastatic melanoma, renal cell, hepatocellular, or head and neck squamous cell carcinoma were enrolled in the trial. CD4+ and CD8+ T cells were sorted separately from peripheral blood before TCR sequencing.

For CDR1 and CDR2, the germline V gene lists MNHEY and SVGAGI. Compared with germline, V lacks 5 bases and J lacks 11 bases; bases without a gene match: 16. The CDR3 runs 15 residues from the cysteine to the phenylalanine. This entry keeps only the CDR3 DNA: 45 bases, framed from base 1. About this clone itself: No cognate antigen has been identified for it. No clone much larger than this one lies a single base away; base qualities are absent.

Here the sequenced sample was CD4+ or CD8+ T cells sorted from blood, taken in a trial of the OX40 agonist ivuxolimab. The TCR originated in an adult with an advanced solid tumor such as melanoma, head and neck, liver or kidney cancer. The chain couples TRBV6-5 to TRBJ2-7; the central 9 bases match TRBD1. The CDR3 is CASSTQPRTGESEYF. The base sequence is TGTGCCAGCAGTACACAGCCTCGGACAGGGGAGTCCGAGTACTTC.